Presented here are 22 T cell receptor beta chains from one specimen sequenced in a study of blood T cell repertoires in COVID-19. The data were produced by immunoSEQ multiplex PCR, yet TCRdb's version contains in-frame clones alone and is incomplete. Counted here are nearly 250,000 clones, 80% to 90% occurring once; the ten biggest clones make up over 0.75%. The sequencing sample was made of PBMCs or T cells enriched from blood (not recorded which). The source of these receptors is a man aged 50-60 years who had been exposed to COVID-19.

The chain is built from TRBV4-1 and TRBJ2-5, with TRBD2 identical over 12 bases. Germline lookup yields CDR1 MGHRA and CDR2 YSYEKL. The CDR3 runs 15 residues. The V segment lost 2 bases and the J segment 5 bases; nucleotides outside the gene matches: 3. In DNA, the CDR3 is TGCGCCAGCAGCCAAACTAGCGGGAGGCCCGAGACCCAGTACTTC. Protein sequence: CASSQTSGRPETQYF.

The chain employs TRBV3-1 (or the pseudogene TRBV3-2) and TRBJ1-6; D may be TRBD1 (5 bases). The V end lost 4 bases, the J end lost 2 bases, and 6 bases lay between the germline ends. Germline CDR1 and CDR2: LGHDT and YNNKEL (reference sequence). CDR3 size: 14 residues. The CDR3 nucleotides are TGTGCCAGCAGCCCGACAGCCTATAATTCACCCCTCCACTTT. Its translation is CASSPTAYNSPLHF.

A word on this clone: The junction shows a germline mismatch at one end, possibly a read error. DNA for the CDR3: TGTGCCAGCCGACAGGGCAGTCCTTTT. Amino acid sequence: CASRQGSPF. This chain connects TRBV2 to TRBJ1-1, with 7 bases fitting TRBD1. The CDR3 covers 9 residues. Per germline, CDR1 SNHLY and CDR2 FYNNEI.

This clone was seen just once. The chain couples TRBV28 to TRBJ1-4, with 8 bases identical to TRBD1. The CDR3 length is 15 residues. V lost 3 bases and J lost 8; bases outside the gene matches: 8. Germline values: CDR1 MDHEN, CDR2 SYDVKM. This CDR3 is CASSFTGGTREKLFF. In nucleotides, the CDR3 is TGTGCCAGCAGTTTCACAGGGGGGACAAGGGAAAAACTGTTTTTT.

The chain links TRBV2 to TRBJ2-5; TRBD1 might be the D (8 bases). With 6 bases removed from V and 5 bases from J, the gap between germline ends came to 13 bases. The CDR3 length is 13 residues. Germline lookup yields CDR1 SNHLY and CDR2 FYNNEI. The CDR3 loop is CASSPQGGETQYF. The CDR3 coding sequence is TGTGCCAGCAGCCCACAGGGGGGGGAGACCCAGTACTTC. Full variable domain (remainder filled in from reference TRBV2 and TRBJ2-5): EPEVTQTPSHQVTQMGQEVILRCVPISNHLYFYWYRQILGQKVEFLVSFYNNEISEKSEIFDDQFSVERPDGSNFTLKIRSTKLEDSAMYFCASSPQGGETQYFGPGTRLLVL.

The chain couples TRBV12-3 or TRBV12-4 to TRBJ2-7; tentatively, D is TRBD1 (5 bases). With 3 bases removed from V and 0 bases from J, the gap between germline ends came to 6 bases. The CDR3 is made up of 13 amino acids. The CDR3 DNA is TGTGCCAGCAGTTTGCAGGGCTCCTACGAGCAGTACTTC. Translating gives CASSLQGSYEQYF.

This clone was seen a single time. The V call is TRBV24-1, the J call TRBJ2-1; 8 nucleotides agree with TRBD1. The V gene's germline CDR1 is KGHDR and CDR2 SFDVKD. This CDR3 contains 14 residues. V shed 9 bases, J shed 5 bases, and the junction held 8 bases outside the gene matches. CDR3 in DNA: TGTGCCACCCACAGAGTGGGACAGGACAATGAGCAGTTCTTC. This sequence encodes CATHRVGQDNEQFF.

This clone was observed a single time. Mismatch with germline at one junction end may stem from a read error. The genes are TRBV28 and TRBJ1-1; possibly TRBD1 for D (5 bases). The CDR3 is 15 residues long. Germline lookup yields CDR1 MDHEN and CDR2 SYDVKM. In DNA form, the CDR3 reads TGTGCCAGCAGTTTAATGGGGGAGGTGAAGACTGAAGCTTTCTTT. It specifies CASSLMGEVKTEAFF.

The V gene is TRBV21-1, the J gene TRBJ2-2; the table assigns TRBD1, which was not confirmed against the DNA. TRBV21-1 is a pseudogene. The CDR3 length is 16 residues. In DNA form, the CDR3 reads TGTGCCAGCAGCAAATTTTTTCTCAGGGGAACCGGGGAGCTGTTTTTT. It yields the protein CASSKFFLRGTGELFF.

This rearrangement joins TRBV20-1 to TRBJ1-3; no clear D gene. V gave up 3 bases and J gave up 4 bases, with 10 bases separating them. Looked up from germline, CDR1 is DFQATT and CDR2 is SNEGSKA (reference sequence). The CDR3 sequence is 13 residues long. This CDR3 is CSASGFGGNTIYF. In DNA, the CDR3 is TGCAGTGCTAGTGGGTTCGGGGGAAACACCATATATTTT.

The gene calls are TRBV4-1 and TRBJ1-1, with 8 bases that match TRBD1. With V trimmed by 2 bases and J by 1 base, 3 bases remained unmatched. The CDR3 sequence is 15 residues long. Germline CDR1 reads MGHRA; CDR2 reads YSYEKL. CDR3 nucleotides: TGCGCCAGCAGCCAATGGGGGACAGGGAACACTGAAGCTTTCTTT. It is translated as CASSQWGTGNTEAFF.

In its sample, this clone was seen a few times. In DNA, the CDR3 is TGTGCCAGCAGTGAAGGAGGTGGCTCCTATAATTCACCCCTCCACTTT. Its protein product is CASSEGGGSYNSPLHF. The gene calls are TRBV2 and TRBJ1-6, with no clear D. In germline, CDR1 is SNHLY, CDR2 FYNNEI. The V end was cut by 1 base, the J end by 0 bases, with 7 bases between. The length of the CDR3 is 16 residues.

This clone occurred a few times. The chain couples TRBV7-9 to TRBJ1-2; D may be TRBD1 (6 bases). CDR1 is SEHNR and CDR2 is FQNEAQ in the germline V gene (reference sequence). The V gene lost 4 bases and the J gene lost 4 bases, with 25 bases spanning the gap. CDR3 size: 18 residues. The CDR3 sequence: CASSSRGQLSDGSYGYTF. As DNA, the CDR3 is TGTGCCAGCAGCTCGCGAGGACAGCTGTCTGACGGCAGCTATGGCTACACCTTC.

The chain has TRBV27 and TRBJ1-5; no clear D gene. Between the trimmed V and J ends, which lost 3 bases and 0 bases, there was a span of 9 bases. Germline V lookup: CDR1 MNHEY, CDR2 SMNVEV (reference sequence). This CDR3 spans 15 amino acids. The DNA for the CDR3 is TGTGCCAGCAGTTTTGACAATTATAGCAATCAGCCCCAGCATTTT. Translated: CASSFDNYSNQPQHF.

This chain connects TRBV6-5 to TRBJ1-1; D may be TRBD1 (5 bases). CDR1 is MNHEY and CDR2 is SVGAGI in the germline V gene. Trimming took 0 bases from V and 1 from J, leaving 9 bases between them. CDR3 length: 15 residues. This chain's CDR3 is CASSYSGHWNTEAFF. CDR3 coding DNA: TGTGCCAGCAGTTACTCAGGACATTGGAACACTGAAGCTTTCTTT.

The chain is built from TRBV28 and TRBJ1-3; unclear D gene. Germline CDR1 reads MDHEN; CDR2 reads SYDVKM. The V gene lost 8 bases and the J gene lost 0 bases, with 17 bases spanning the gap. This CDR3 contains 16 residues. CDR3 protein: CASSSGPSSSGNTIYF. The CDR3 DNA follows: TGTGCCAGCTCCAGCGGGCCGTCGAGCTCTGGAAACACCATATATTTT.

The gene calls are TRBV10-3 and TRBJ1-5; no reliable D call. Germline CDR1 reads ENHRY; CDR2 reads SYGVKD. The CDR3 is 14 amino acids. Trimming pared 2 bases from V and 4 bases from J, leaving 9 bases between. In DNA, the CDR3 is TGTGCCATCAGTGAGCCCGGAGGTAATCAGCCCCAGCATTTT. Translating gives CAISEPGGNQPQHF.

This rearrangement joins TRBV19 to TRBJ1-2; 7 nucleotides line up with TRBD1. V shed 7 bases and J 2 bases; nucleotides not matched to a gene: 13. Per the germline V gene, CDR1 is LNHDA and CDR2 is SQIVND (reference sequence). The CDR3 consists of 16 residues. The chain's CDR3 is CASTRGPDRMNYGYTF. The CDR3 DNA reads as TGTGCCAGTACTAGGGGACCGGACAGGATGAACTATGGCTACACCTTC.

V usage is TRBV7-9 and J usage is TRBJ1-1, with D unresolved. The germline CDR1 and CDR2 sequences are SEHNR and FQNEAQ (reference sequence). V gave up 5 bases and J gave up 1 base, with 17 bases separating them. The CDR3 totals 16 residues. In DNA, the CDR3 is TGTGCCAGCAGCCCCCACCCGGGATCGGCGAACACTGAAGCTTTCTTT. Residues: CASSPHPGSANTEAFF.

This clone showed up just a few times. The J gene is TRBJ2-2, the V gene TRBV6-5, with D possibly matching TRBD1 (5 bases). This CDR3 is 13 amino acids long. Germline CDR1 is MNHEY and CDR2 is SVGAGI. Trimming pared 8 bases from V and 1 base from J, leaving 8 bases between. CDR3 sequence (DNA): TGTGCCAGCGTACAGGAGAACACCGGGGAGCTGTTTTTT. This gives the protein CASVQENTGELFF.

The chain uses TRBV5-4 and TRBJ2-5; the match to TRBD1 covers 7 bases. CDR1 is SGHNT, CDR2 YYREEE, per germline (reference sequence). The V and J ends lost 3 bases and 5 bases, in that order; junction bases with no gene match: 10. This CDR3 is built from 15 residues. CDR3 nucleotide sequence: TGTGCCAGCAGCTACCCCAGGGGGTTGGGGGAGACCCAGTACTTC. Translated: CASSYPRGLGETQYF.

The chain links TRBV14 to TRBJ2-7, with 8 bases matching TRBD1. Germline V gene data show CDR1 as SGHDN and CDR2 as FVKESK. With 0 bases clipped from V and 2 bases from J, the junction kept 18 bases outside the gene matches. This CDR3 contains 20 residues. CDR3 in DNA: TGTGCCAGCAGCCAAGAACTTCCGGAGATGAAAACAGGGGGTCCCTACGAGCAGTACGTC. This gives the protein CASSQELPEMKTGGPYEQYV.